This T cell receptor beta chain derives from a study of low-dose radiotherapy and immunotherapy resistance in tumors (dated by TCRdb to the early 2020s). As for the study more broadly: In Cohort 1, 0.5 Gy per fraction was delivered every 2 weeks, and a total PTV dose of 6.5 Gy was prescribed. The translational analysis covered eight patients: three from the first dose cohort and the first five from the second dose cohort. Patients were given nivolumab as a 240 mg flat dose every two weeks and ipilimumab at 1 mg/kg every six weeks, with both drugs delivered intravenously. Cohort 2 received 1 Gy per fraction every two weeks, with a total of 13 Gy over 26 weeks. Intravenous cyclophosphamide at 200 mg/m2 was administered every two weeks, one day ahead of each radiation and immunotherapy administration. Patients took aspirin 300 mg orally once daily for four cycles, starting on cycle 1 day 1. No randomization into treatment groups was done for the people taking part in the trial.

In this sample, this clonotype turned up once. Its antigen remains undetermined. Base qualities are not provided; no much larger clone lies one nucleotide away. One read amounts to weak evidence. Superscript III and a set of TRAV- and TRBV-specific primers were used to synthesize first-strand cDNA, so that both TCRalpha and TCRbeta chains were covered. TCRs were amplified with Phusion for around 21 PCR cycles, with a constant-region primer paired with the adapter attached to the V primers. The isolated mRNA was amplified using the MessageAmp II aRNA Amplification Kit, with in vitro transcription performed for 15 to 20 hours at 37 degrees C. The Dynabeads mRNA DIRECT Purification Kit was used to isolate the mRNA for TCR sequencing. Indexed Illumina adapters were added in a second approximately 26-cycle Phusion PCR, and the resulting products were purified with AMPure XP beads. Under the source paper's analysis protocol: Custom Perl scripts pooled TCR sequences encoding the same protein, removed out-of-frame sequences and computed each clonotype's abundance. Any TCR sequence supported by only a single read was excluded from analysis. The metrics used to describe the repertoires included Shannon entropy, Gini index, clonality, richness, and the frequency of TCRs shared between repertoires. In TCRdb, the public reads were trimmed at Q25 with fastp and aligned with MiXCR, with productive beta chains retained. Here each entry gathers all rows of one CDR3 protein and keeps the most common genes and DNA. In this record, the V and J calls reflect TCRdb's handling and not the investigators' own analysis. The sample table holds 9,500 to 15,000 distinct CDR3 sequences, of which 65% to 85% were seen once. The ten largest clones add up to around 3.6% of the sample.

Donors were enrolled in RACIN, a single-arm phase I dose-escalation trial combining nivolumab, ipilimumab, aspirin, low-dose cyclophosphamide and low-dose radiotherapy. Eligible patients had advanced, TIL-negative solid tumors. The receptor comes from a human donor with advanced metastatic prostate, ovarian, gallbladder or colorectal cancer (not recorded which). This table probably holds off-target reads from a library built for another chain.

The CDR3 here reads CASSPIGGQDFSNQPQHF. The DNA sequence reads TGTGCCAGCAGTCCTATCGGTGGACAGGACTTTAGCAATCAGCCCCAGCATTTT. Recombination linked TRBV28 to TRBJ1-5; TRBD1 aligns with 7 central bases. The CDR3 covers 18 residues, taking in both the cysteine and the phenylalanine. Here the CDR3 DNA is all that survives: 54 bases in frame from base 1. CDR1 MDHEN and CDR2 SYDVKM were looked up in the germline V gene. Compared with germline, V lacks 5 bases and J lacks 0 bases; bases without a gene match: 13.